The clone carrying this T cell receptor beta chain appeared once. The antigen is undetermined. Amplification of TCR beta CDR3 regions was performed using RNA transcripts as template. HTBI primers were used for first-round RT-PCR of the TCR CDR3. TCRdb fed the multiplex PCR reads into MiXCR, producing one record per CDR3 protein. The top ten clones hold around 27% of a sample with approximately 510,000 distinct CDR3 sequences, less than 25% of them seen once. This sample was taken from a study of T cells in Graves' hyperthyroidism and ophthalmopathy. Whole-study findings and limits: Using 13 V-J features, a model discriminated ophthalmopathy from stable hyperthyroidism. Model output signaled ophthalmopathy a median approximately 6.2 months ahead of onset.

Trimming removed 4 bases at V and 4 bases at J, with 7 bases between. The CDR3 runs 12 residues. The V gene's germline CDR1 is MNHNS and CDR2 SASEGT. This clonotype was sampled from a young man with Graves' hyperthyroidism. The sequencing input was blood. The V gene is TRBV6-1, the J gene TRBJ1-2, with no clear D. The CDR3 bases are TGTGCCAGCAGTGGGCAACTCTATGGCTACACCTTC. Translating gives CASSGQLYGYTF.